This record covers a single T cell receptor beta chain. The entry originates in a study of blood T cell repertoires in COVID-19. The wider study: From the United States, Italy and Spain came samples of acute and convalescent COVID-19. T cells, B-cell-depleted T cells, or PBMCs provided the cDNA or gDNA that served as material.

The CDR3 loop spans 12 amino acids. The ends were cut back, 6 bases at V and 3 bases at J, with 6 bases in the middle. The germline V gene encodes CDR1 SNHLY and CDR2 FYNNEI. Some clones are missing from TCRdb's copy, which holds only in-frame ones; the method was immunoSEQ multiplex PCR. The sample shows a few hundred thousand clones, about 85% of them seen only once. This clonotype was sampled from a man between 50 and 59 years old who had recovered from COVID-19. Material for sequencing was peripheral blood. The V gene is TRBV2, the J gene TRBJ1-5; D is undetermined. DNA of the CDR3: TGTGCCAGCAGGGGCTTCAATCAGCCCCAGCATTTT. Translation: CASRGFNQPQHF. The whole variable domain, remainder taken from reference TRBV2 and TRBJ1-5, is EPEVTQTPSHQVTQMGQEVILRCVPISNHLYFYWYRQILGQKVEFLVSFYNNEISEKSEIFDDQFSVERPDGSNFTLKIRSTKLEDSAMYFCASRGFNQPQHFGDGTRLSIL.